The 5 T cell receptor beta chains listed next were all sequenced from one sample in a study of T cell responses to AZD1222 COVID-19 vaccine. The assay was immunoSEQ multiplex PCR, and TCRdb's table has in-frame clones only and misses some. The table shows 90,000 to 120,000 clones, with approximately 90% occurring only once. The input for sequencing was peripheral blood, taken on day 0 of AZD1222 vaccination. Source of these receptors: an adult in good health.

This chain joins TRBV29-1 and TRBJ1-4, with D uncertain. The CDR3 is 13 amino acids. V was cut by 4 bases and J by 8 bases, with 14 bases left in between. Germline lookup yields CDR1 SQVTM and CDR2 ANQGSEA. The CDR3 sequence: CSVGVGSGEKLFF. Here the CDR3 DNA reads TGCAGCGTTGGGGTAGGCAGCGGCGAAAAACTGTTTTTT. Filled out from reference TRBV29-1 and TRBJ1-4, the complete variable domain reads SAVISQKPSRDICQRGTSLTIQCQVDSQVTMMFWYRQQPGQSLTLIATANQGSEATYESGFVIDKFPISRPNLTFSTLTVSNMSPEDSSIYLCSVGVGSGEKLFFGSGTQLSVL.

J is TRBJ2-7 and V is TRBV3-1 (or the pseudogene TRBV3-2); TRBD1 might be the D (5 bases). Per the germline V gene, CDR1 is LGHDT and CDR2 is YNNKEL (reference sequence). Trimming pared 1 base from V and 5 bases from J, leaving 6 bases between. This CDR3 is 12 amino acids long. In DNA, the CDR3 is TGTGCCAGCAGCCAAGGCAGGGACGAGCAGTACTTC. Its protein is CASSQGRDEQYF.

This chain connects TRBV30 to TRBJ2-4; D possibly uses TRBD1 or TRBD2 (6 bases each). CDR1 and CDR2 (germline): GTSNPN, SVGIG (reference sequence). The CDR3 sequence is 14 residues long. Deletions cut 0 bases from V and 3 bases from J, with 9 bases between. This chain's CDR3 is CAWSVGGGKNIQYF. CDR3 DNA sequence: TGTGCCTGGAGTGTAGGAGGGGGCAAAAACATTCAGTACTTC.

The V and J genes are TRBV28 and TRBJ1-5, with TRBD1 identical over 7 bases. CDR3 length: 15 residues. V trimming: 3 bases; J trimming: 6 bases; junction bases outside the gene matches: 8. Germline V lookup: CDR1 MDHEN, CDR2 SYDVKM. CDR3 amino acids: CASSLEQGFFQPQHF. CDR3 nucleotides: TGTGCCAGCAGTTTGGAACAGGGGTTTTTTCAGCCCCAGCATTTT.

This clone appeared once. This chain connects TRBV7-9 to TRBJ1-6; no reliable D call. V was trimmed by 2 bases and J by 8 bases, leaving 4 bases between them. The germline V gene has CDR1 SEHNR and CDR2 FQNEAQ (reference sequence). The CDR3 runs 12 residues. DNA for the CDR3: TGTGCCAGCAGCTTAAATGATTCACCCCTCCACTTT. Translated: CASSLNDSPLHF. Full variable domain (remainder filled in from reference TRBV7-9 and TRBJ1-6): DTGVSQNPRHKITKRGQNVTFRCDPISEHNRLYWYRQTLGQGPEFLTYFQNEAQLEKSRLLSDRFSAERPKGSFSTLEIQRTEQGDSAMYLCASSLNDSPLHFGNGTRLTVT.